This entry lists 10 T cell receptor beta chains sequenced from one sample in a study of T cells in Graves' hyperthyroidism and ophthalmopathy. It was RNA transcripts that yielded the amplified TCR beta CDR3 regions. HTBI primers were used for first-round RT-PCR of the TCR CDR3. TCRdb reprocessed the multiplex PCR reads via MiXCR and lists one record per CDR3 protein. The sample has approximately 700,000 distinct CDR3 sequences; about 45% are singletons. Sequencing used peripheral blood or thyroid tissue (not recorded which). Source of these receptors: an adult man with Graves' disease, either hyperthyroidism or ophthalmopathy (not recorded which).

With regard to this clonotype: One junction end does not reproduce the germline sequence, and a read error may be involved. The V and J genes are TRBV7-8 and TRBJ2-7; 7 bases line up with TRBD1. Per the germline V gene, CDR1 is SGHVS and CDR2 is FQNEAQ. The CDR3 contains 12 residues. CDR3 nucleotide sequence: TGTGCCAGCAGCTTAGGTGGGACAGTCGTACACTTC. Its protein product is CASSLGGTVVHF.

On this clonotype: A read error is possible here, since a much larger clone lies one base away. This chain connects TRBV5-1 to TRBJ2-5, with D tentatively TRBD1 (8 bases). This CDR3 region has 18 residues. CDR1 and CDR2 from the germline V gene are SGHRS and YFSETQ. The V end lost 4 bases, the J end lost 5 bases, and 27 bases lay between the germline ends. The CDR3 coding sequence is TGCGCCAGCAGCCCAGCGGGGTCCAACAGGGGGACAGTGGAGACCCAGTACTTC. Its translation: CASSPAGSNRGTVETQYF.

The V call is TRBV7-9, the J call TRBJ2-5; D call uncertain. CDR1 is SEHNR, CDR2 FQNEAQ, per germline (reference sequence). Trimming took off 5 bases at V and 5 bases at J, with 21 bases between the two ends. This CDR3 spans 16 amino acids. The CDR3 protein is CASSLPLGAVEETQYF. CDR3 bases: TGTGCCAGCAGCCTCCCCTTAGGAGCAGTTGAGGAGACCCAGTACTTC. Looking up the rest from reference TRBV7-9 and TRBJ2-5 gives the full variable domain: DTGVSQNPRHKITKRGQNVTFRCDPISEHNRLYWYRQTLGQGPEFLTYFQNEAQLEKSRLLSDRFSAERPKGSFSTLEIQRTEQGDSAMYLCASSLPLGAVEETQYFGPGTRLLVL.

The CDR3 loop reads CSAGENTEAFF. Here the CDR3 DNA reads TGCAGCGCCGGGGAGAACACTGAAGCTTTCTTT. The chain joins TRBV29-1 to TRBJ1-1; D uncertain. The V gene's germline CDR1 is SQVTM and CDR2 ANQGSEA. The V end was cut by 7 bases, the J end by 1 base, with 7 bases between. This CDR3 region has 11 residues. The full variable domain, completed using reference TRBV29-1 and TRBJ1-1, is SAVISQKPSRDICQRGTSLTIQCQVDSQVTMMFWYRQQPGQSLTLIATANQGSEATYESGFVIDKFPISRPNLTFSTLTVSNMSPEDSSIYLCSAGENTEAFFGQGTRLTVV.

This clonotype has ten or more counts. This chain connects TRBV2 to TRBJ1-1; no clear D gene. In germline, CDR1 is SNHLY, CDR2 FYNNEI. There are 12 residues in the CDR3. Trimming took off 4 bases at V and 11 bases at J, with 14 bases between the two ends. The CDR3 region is CASSVREERAFF. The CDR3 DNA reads TGTGCCAGCAGTGTGCGGGAGGAGAGGGCTTTCTTT.

The CDR3 sequence is CASSLMSITDTQYF. CDR3 bases: TGCGCCAGCAGCTTGATGTCCATCACAGATACGCAGTATTTT. V usage is TRBV5-1 and J usage is TRBJ2-3, with D uncertain. Looked up from germline, CDR1 is SGHRS and CDR2 is YFSETQ. The CDR3 spans 14 residues. Deletions cut 1 base from V and 2 bases from J, with 8 bases between.

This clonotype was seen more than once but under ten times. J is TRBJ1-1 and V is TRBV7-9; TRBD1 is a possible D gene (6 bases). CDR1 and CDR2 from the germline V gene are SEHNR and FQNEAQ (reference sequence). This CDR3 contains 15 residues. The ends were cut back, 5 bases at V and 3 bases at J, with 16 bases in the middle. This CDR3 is CASSLRSGVDTEAFF. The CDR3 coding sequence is TGTGCCAGCAGCCTAAGATCAGGGGTCGACACTGAAGCTTTCTTT.

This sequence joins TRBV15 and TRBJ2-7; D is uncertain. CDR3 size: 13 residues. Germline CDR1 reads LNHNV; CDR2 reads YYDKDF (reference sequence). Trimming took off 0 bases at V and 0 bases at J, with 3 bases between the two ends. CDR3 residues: CATSREISYEQYF. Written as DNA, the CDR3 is TGTGCCACCAGCAGAGAGATCTCCTACGAGCAGTACTTC.

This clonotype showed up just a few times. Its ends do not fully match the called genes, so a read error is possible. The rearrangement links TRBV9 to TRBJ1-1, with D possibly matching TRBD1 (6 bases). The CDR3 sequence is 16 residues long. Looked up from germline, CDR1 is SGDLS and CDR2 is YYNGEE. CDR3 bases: TGCGCCAGCAGCCGAGTTCCAGGGGTCACGAACACTGAAGCTTTCTTT. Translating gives CASSRVPGVTNTEAFF. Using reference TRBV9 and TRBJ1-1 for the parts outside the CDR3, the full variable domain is DSGVTQTPKHLITATGQRVTLRCSPRSGDLSVYWYQQSLDQGLQFLIQYYNGEERAKGNILERFSAQQFPDLHSELNLSSLELGDSALYFCASSRVPGVTNTEAFFGQGTRLTVV.

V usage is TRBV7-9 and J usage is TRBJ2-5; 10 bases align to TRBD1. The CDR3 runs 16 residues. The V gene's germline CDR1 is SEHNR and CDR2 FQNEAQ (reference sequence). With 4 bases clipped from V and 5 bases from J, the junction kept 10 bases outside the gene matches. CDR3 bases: TGTGCCAGCAGCTCAACAGGGACAGGGGTTACGGAGACCCAGTACTTC. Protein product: CASSSTGTGVTETQYF.